The 20 T cell receptor beta chains below were found in one sample sequenced in a study of blood T cell repertoires in COVID-19 (dated by TCRdb to about 2020). The library came from the immunoSEQ multiplex PCR assay. The immuneACCESS repertoire file appears here via TCRdb, limited to in-frame rearrangements. These files lack a portion of the clones; in checked studies, under half of the deficit traces to unresolved V genes, and the cause of the others is not known. Here the sample has around 140,000 clones; around 82% occur a single time. The ten biggest clones cover roughly 4.3% of the sample. Sequences were obtained from PBMCs or T cells enriched from blood (not recorded which). The receptors here all came from a man aged 50 to 59 in a cohort exposed to, infected with or recovered from COVID-19 (not recorded which).

The chain uses TRBV6-2 or TRBV6-3 and TRBJ2-3, with TRBD2 as a possible D gene (6 bases). CDR1 and CDR2 from the germline V gene are MNHEY and SVGEGT. The CDR3 contains 14 residues. Trimming shortened V by 6 bases and J by 2 bases, and 12 bases separated the two germline ends. This chain's CDR3 is CASSQDYPTDTQYF. As DNA, the CDR3 is TGTGCCAGCAGCCAGGACTACCCCACAGATACGCAGTATTTT.

V usage is TRBV28 and J usage is TRBJ2-3, with 9 bases matching TRBD1. J lost 5 bases, V lost 5 bases, and 11 bases had no gene match. The germline V gene encodes CDR1 MDHEN and CDR2 SYDVKM. This CDR3 has 16 residues. The CDR3 DNA reads as TGTGCCAGCAGTATTAATTTGGGACAGGGAGAAGATACGCAGTATTTT. Translation gives CASSINLGQGEDTQYF.

The V call is TRBV9, the J call TRBJ2-3; 10 bases are a match to TRBD2. The germline gives CDR1 SGDLS, CDR2 YYNGEE. The length of the CDR3 is 20 residues. V lost 0 bases and J lost 0; bases outside the gene matches: 13. CDR3 sequence reads: CASSVGWLAGADSSTDTQYF. The CDR3 nucleotides read TGTGCCAGCAGCGTAGGGTGGCTAGCGGGGGCCGACTCTAGCACAGATACGCAGTATTTT.

The rearrangement uses TRBV28 and TRBJ2-5, with D maybe TRBD1 (5 bases). This CDR3 has 15 amino acids. The germline CDR1 and CDR2 sequences are MDHEN and SYDVKM. V was shortened by 6 bases and J by 0 bases, with 14 bases between the two germline ends. Written as DNA, the CDR3 is TGTGCCAGCAGGTCCAGGAGACAGCACCAAGAGACCCAGTACTTC. It specifies CASRSRRQHQETQYF.

The V and J genes are TRBV7-9 and TRBJ1-1, with D tentatively TRBD1 (5 bases). CDR1 and CDR2 (germline): SEHNR, FQNEAQ (reference sequence). V was cut by 6 bases and J by 5 bases, with 7 bases left in between. This CDR3 comprises 11 residues. This chain's CDR3 is CASSQGTEAFF. In DNA, the CDR3 is TGTGCCAGCAGTCAGGGAACTGAAGCTTTCTTT.

This clone was detected only once. This chain joins TRBV29-1 and TRBJ1-1; possibly TRBD1 for D (5 bases). Trimming cost V 4 bases and J 8 bases, with 11 bases left between them. The germline CDR1 and CDR2 sequences are SQVTM and ANQGSEA. The CDR3 spans 11 residues. The DNA for the CDR3 is TGCAGCGTTGCATGGGGGGGGGAAGCTTTCTTT. This sequence encodes CSVAWGGEAFF.

The V gene is TRBV10-3, the J gene TRBJ2-1; 10 bases map to TRBD1. CDR3 size: 14 residues. Trimming removed 8 bases from V and 8 bases from J; junction bases left unmatched: 9. The germline V gene encodes CDR1 ENHRY and CDR2 SYGVKD. CDR3 residues: CAIGGTGARDEQFF. The CDR3 region has the DNA TGTGCCATCGGAGGGACAGGGGCTAGAGATGAGCAGTTCTTC.

This clone was found once. The chain joins TRBV21-1 to TRBJ2-1; the table's TRBD2 call for D was not verified on the DNA. TRBV21-1 has pseudogene status. The CDR3 has 19 residues. The CDR3 reads CASSNQSRGTSGSSDEQFF. As DNA, the CDR3 is TGTGCCAGCAGCAACCAGTCTCGGGGGACTAGCGGGAGTTCCGATGAGCAGTTCTTC.

This sequence joins TRBV4-2 and TRBJ1-1; possible D gene TRBD1, 5 bases. Germline V gene data show CDR1 as LGHNA and CDR2 as YNFKEQ. Trimming stripped 1 base from V and 1 base from J, with 7 bases between. CDR3 length: 14 residues. The DNA for the CDR3 is TGTGCCAGCAGCCAAGGGCAGGGGAACACTGAAGCTTTCTTT. This codes for CASSQGQGNTEAFF.

This clone was seen once. The rearrangement joins TRBV7-9 to TRBJ2-7, with 7 bases lining up with TRBD1. Trimming removed 5 bases from V and 3 bases from J; junction bases left unmatched: 1. The CDR3 has 12 amino acids. The germline gives CDR1 SEHNR, CDR2 FQNEAQ (reference sequence). The CDR3 DNA reads TGTGCCAGCAGCGACAGGGACTACGAGCAGTACTTC. Protein sequence: CASSDRDYEQYF.

V gene TRBV13 combines with J gene TRBJ2-7; a possible D gene is TRBD2 (5 bases). This CDR3 comprises 13 residues. Germline values: CDR1 PRHDT, CDR2 FYEKMQ (reference sequence). V was cut by 3 bases and J by 5 bases, with 11 bases left in between. This CDR3 reads CASSLYSRDEQYF. DNA of the CDR3: TGTGCCAGCAGCTTGTACTCGAGGGACGAGCAGTACTTC.

The rearrangement joins TRBV19 to TRBJ1-1, with 8 bases identical to TRBD1. The trim removed 3 bases at V and 0 bases at J, leaving 12 bases unmatched. Germline CDR1 reads LNHDA; CDR2 reads SQIVND (reference sequence). The CDR3 has 18 amino acids. CDR3 residues: CASSMSGTGFAMNTEAFF. In nucleotides, the CDR3 is TGTGCCAGTAGTATGAGCGGGACAGGATTCGCTATGAACACTGAAGCTTTCTTT.

The chain carries TRBV15 and TRBJ1-4; TRBD1 is a possible D gene (5 bases). The germline V gene encodes CDR1 LNHNV and CDR2 YYDKDF (reference sequence). The V and J ends lost 1 base and 7 bases respectively, with 13 bases between them. The CDR3 is 15 amino acids. The DNA of the CDR3 is TGTGCCACCAGCAGAGGATCCTCGGGGGGTGAAAAACTGTTTTTT. As protein: CATSRGSSGGEKLFF.

V is TRBV18 and J is TRBJ1-1; perhaps TRBD1 as D (6 bases). With 4 bases removed from V and 5 bases from J, the gap between germline ends came to 17 bases. Germline CDR1 is KGHSH and CDR2 is LQKENI. CDR3 size: 15 residues. The DNA for the CDR3 is TGTGCCAGCTCACTAAGCTCACAGGGAAAGACTGAAGCTTTCTTT. Translating it yields CASSLSSQGKTEAFF.

This clone was detected a few times. The V call is TRBV7-2, the J call TRBJ2-7; TRBD2 might be the D (5 bases). This CDR3 spans 14 amino acids. Germline V gene lookup returns CDR1 SGHTA and CDR2 FQGNSA. Between the trimmed V and J ends, which lost 0 bases and 7 bases, there was a span of 13 bases. DNA for the CDR3: TGTGCCAGCAGCTTAGCGCTGGTGACTAATGAGCAGTACTTC. Protein: CASSLALVTNEQYF.

The chain employs TRBV12-3 or TRBV12-4 and TRBJ2-3; a possible D gene is TRBD2 (5 bases). V shed 4 bases and J shed 5 bases, with 10 bases lying between them. The CDR3 is made up of 13 amino acids. The CDR3 sequence: CASSYAGRDTQYF. The DNA for the CDR3 is TGTGCCAGCAGTTACGCGGGCAGAGATACGCAGTATTTT.

The rearrangement uses TRBV27 and TRBJ2-5; a weak D match, TRBD1 (5 bases). The V end was cut by 7 bases, the J end by 4 bases, with 13 bases between. CDR1 is MNHEY, CDR2 SMNVEV, per germline (reference sequence). There are 13 residues in the CDR3. The DNA of the CDR3 is TGTGCCAGCAAAGTCCCAGGGTCAGAGACCCAGTACTTC. This gives the protein CASKVPGSETQYF.

This clone was observed once. The CDR3 region is CASSLVGLPTDTQYF. The CDR3 DNA follows: TGTGCCAGCAGCTTAGTTGGACTACCCACAGATACGCAGTATTTT. J is TRBJ2-3 and V is TRBV7-2, with D perhaps matching TRBD2 (6 bases). CDR3 length equals 15 residues. The germline gives CDR1 SGHTA, CDR2 FQGNSA. The V end lost 1 base, the J end lost 2 bases, and 10 bases lay between the germline ends.

The chain joins TRBV10-3 to TRBJ1-2; perhaps TRBD1 as D (6 bases). Germline V gene lookup returns CDR1 ENHRY and CDR2 SYGVKD. The CDR3 covers 13 residues. V shed 6 bases and J shed 2 bases, with 10 bases lying between them. The DNA for the CDR3 is TGTGCCATCAGCGAAGGACAGAACTATGGCTACACCTTC. Protein sequence: CAISEGQNYGYTF.

The CDR3, as DNA: TGTGCCAGCAGCTCGACAGGTGAAAGCTCCTATAATTCACCCCTCCACTTT. Residues: CASSSTGESSYNSPLHF. The chain couples TRBV7-9 to TRBJ1-6; D is perhaps TRBD1 (6 bases). This CDR3 is 17 amino acids long. Trimming left V 4 bases short and J 0 bases short, with 13 bases between. Germline CDR1 SEHNR, CDR2 FQNEAQ (reference sequence).